The 21 T cell receptor beta chains in this list originate from one sample, sequenced in a study of shared clonotypes between healthy human individuals. The protocol was immunoSEQ multiplex PCR, while the TCRdb copy is restricted to in-frame clones and leaves out a portion. Counted here are around 500,000 clones, 79% occurring once; the ten biggest clones make up approximately 12%. The sequenced sample consisted of PBMCs. Receptors were obtained from a woman in her 40s in good health. Some clones in this sample may be carry-over from other donors' samples.

The chain employs TRBV30 and TRBJ1-4; TRBD1 matches 9 bases. The trim removed 2 bases at V and 8 bases at J, leaving 9 bases unmatched. The CDR3 runs 15 residues. The V gene's germline CDR1 is GTSNPN and CDR2 SVGIG (reference sequence). The CDR3 here is CAWSTLTGGAEKLFF. The CDR3 DNA sequence: TGTGCCTGGAGTACACTAACAGGGGGCGCCGAAAAACTGTTTTTT. Full variable domain (missing parts from reference TRBV30 and TRBJ1-4): SQTIHQWPATLVQPVGSPLSLECTVEGTSNPNLYWYRQAAGRGLQLLFYSVGIGQISSEVPQNLSASRPQDRQFILSSKKLLLSDSGFYLCAWSTLTGGAEKLFFGSGTQLSVL.

V usage is TRBV5-4 and J usage is TRBJ2-5; 10 bases map to TRBD1. V shed 5 bases, J shed 5 bases, and the junction held 9 bases outside the gene matches. The length of the CDR3 is 15 residues. Per germline, CDR1 SGHNT and CDR2 YYREEE (reference sequence). The CDR3 bases are TGTGCCAGCAGTCGTCCCGGGACAGGGGACGAGACCCAGTACTTC. Its translation is CASSRPGTGDETQYF. The whole variable domain, filled in from reference TRBV5-4 and TRBJ2-5, reads ETGVTQSPTHLIKTRGQQVTLRCSSQSGHNTVSWYQQALGQGPQFIFQYYREEENGRGNFPPRFSGLQFPNYSSELNVNALELDDSALYLCASSRPGTGDETQYFGPGTRLLVL.

The rearrangement uses TRBV19 and TRBJ2-1; D possibly matches TRBD1 or TRBD2 (5 bases each). CDR3 length equals 18 residues. In germline, CDR1 is LNHDA, CDR2 SQIVND (reference sequence). V shed 0 bases and J shed 3 bases, with 18 bases lying between them. The DNA for the CDR3 is TGTGCCAGTAGTATAGATCTTCCTGGGACGGCGGACTACAATGAGCAGTTCTTC. Amino acids: CASSIDLPGTADYNEQFF.

This rearrangement joins TRBV5-4 to TRBJ2-7, with 7 positions matching TRBD2. The germline gives CDR1 SGHNT, CDR2 YYREEE (reference sequence). Trimming cost V 5 bases and J 9 bases; bases outside gene matches: 17. The CDR3 is 15 residues long. The CDR3 here is CASSSPGRSGGGQYF. The CDR3, as DNA: TGTGCCAGCAGTTCCCCGGGACGGTCGGGCGGGGGGCAGTACTTC.

This rearrangement joins TRBV7-2 to TRBJ2-3, with D tentatively TRBD2 (7 bases). From germline, CDR1 is SGHTA and CDR2 FQGNSA. The V gene lost 3 bases and the J gene lost 8 bases, with 18 bases spanning the gap. This CDR3 is 15 amino acids long. CDR3 DNA sequence: TGTGCCAGCAGCTTTACAGGGACTAACCGAGGTACGCAGTATTTT. Translation gives CASSFTGTNRGTQYF.

A word on this clone: One base away lies a much larger clone, so this may be a sequencing read error. The chain is built from TRBV7-8 and TRBJ2-3; D is possibly TRBD2 (6 bases). Between the trimmed V and J ends, which lost 5 bases and 0 bases, there was a span of 9 bases. The CDR3 has 14 amino acids. Germline V gives CDR1 SGHVS, CDR2 FQNEAQ. CDR3 loop: CASSTGTSTDTQYF. The CDR3 DNA is TGTGCCAGCAGCACCGGGACTAGCACAGATACGCAGTATTTT. Full variable domain (remainder filled in from reference TRBV7-8 and TRBJ2-3): GAGVSQSPRYKVAKRGQDVALRCDPISGHVSLFWYQQALGQGPEFLTYFQNEAQLDKSGLPSDRFFAERPEGSVSTLKIQRTQQEDSAVYLCASSTGTSTDTQYFGPGTRLTVL.

V is TRBV10-3 and J is TRBJ2-3; TRBD2 matches 11 bases. The CDR3 is 16 amino acids. Germline V lookup: CDR1 ENHRY, CDR2 SYGVKD. The trim removed 6 bases at V and 4 bases at J, leaving 9 bases unmatched. The CDR3, as DNA: TGTGCCATCAGCCCGACTAGCGGGATGGGGGCAGATACGCAGTATTTT. Protein product: CAISPTSGMGADTQYF.

In DNA form, the CDR3 reads TGTGCCAGCATCTCCTCCGGGACAGCGACTAACTATGGCTACACCTTC. Translated: CASISSGTATNYGYTF. The chain links TRBV6-6 to TRBJ1-2; 7 bases map to TRBD1. This CDR3 has 16 residues. In germline, CDR1 is MNHNY, CDR2 SVGAGI (reference sequence). V was clipped by 7 bases and J by 0 bases; unmatched bases: 11.

This rearrangement joins TRBV5-1 to TRBJ2-3; D uncertain. V was cut by 0 bases and J by 9 bases, with 11 bases left in between. The germline CDR1 and CDR2 sequences are SGHRS and YFSETQ. The CDR3 spans 13 residues. CDR3 in amino acids: CASSLEGRDTQYF. Here the CDR3 DNA reads TGCGCCAGCAGCTTGGAGGGTCGAGACACGCAGTATTTT.

The chain employs TRBV5-1 and TRBJ1-1; 7 nucleotides match TRBD1. Germline V gene sequence: CDR1 SGHRS, CDR2 YFSETQ. The CDR3 contains 12 residues. V dropped 5 bases and J dropped 5; count of bases not matched to a gene: 3. In nucleotides, the CDR3 is TGCGCCAGCAGGCAGGGGGATACTGAAGCTTTCTTT. Translation gives CASRQGDTEAFF.

The chain couples TRBV19 to TRBJ2-1; D gene ambiguous. This CDR3 contains 13 residues. Between the trimmed V and J ends, which lost 5 bases and 4 bases, there was a span of 9 bases. Germline V gives CDR1 LNHDA, CDR2 SQIVND (reference sequence). The CDR3 coding sequence is TGTGCCAGTAGTCCGGACGGATACAATGAGCAGTTCTTC. Encoded protein: CASSPDGYNEQFF.

This chain connects TRBV7-8 to TRBJ1-3; the match to TRBD1 covers 7 bases. Losses at the gene ends were 4 bases for V and 4 bases for J; bases not matched to a gene: 7. CDR3 size: 15 residues. In germline, CDR1 is SGHVS, CDR2 FQNEAQ. CDR3 nucleotide sequence: TGTGCCAGCAGCTCCAACAGGGGAATAGGAAACACCATATATTTT. Its translation: CASSSNRGIGNTIYF.

V usage is TRBV28 and J usage is TRBJ2-1; 15 bases align to TRBD2. CDR3 length: 16 residues. Germline V gene sequence: CDR1 MDHEN, CDR2 SYDVKM. V was clipped by 6 bases and J by 6 bases; unmatched bases: 6. As DNA, the CDR3 is TGTGCCAGCAGACAAGGACTAGCGGGAGGGCGCAATGAGCAGTTCTTC. It codes for CASRQGLAGGRNEQFF.

At least ten counts were recorded for this clone. The chain joins TRBV27 to TRBJ2-5, with D possibly called TRBD1 or TRBD2 (5 bases each). Per germline, CDR1 MNHEY and CDR2 SMNVEV (reference sequence). Trimming left V 5 bases short and J 3 bases short, with 10 bases between. The CDR3 sequence is 13 residues long. The CDR3 sequence is CASSPRDEETQYF. The CDR3 DNA reads TGTGCCAGCAGTCCCCGGGACGAAGAGACCCAGTACTTC.

V is TRBV27 and J is TRBJ2-1, with D possibly matching TRBD2 (6 bases). The V and J ends lost 11 bases and 5 bases respectively, with 16 bases between them. Germline V gives CDR1 MNHEY, CDR2 SMNVEV (reference sequence). This CDR3 comprises 13 residues. DNA of the CDR3: TGTGCCTCTCGAGGTAGCGGACACAATGAGCAGTTCTTC. Translating gives CASRGSGHNEQFF.

The chain employs TRBV18 and TRBJ1-2; unclear D gene. V lost 2 bases and J lost 0, with 7 bases in between. From germline, CDR1 is KGHSH and CDR2 LQKENI. There are 14 residues in the CDR3. The CDR3 DNA reads TGTGCCAGCTCACCAGAGCCGACTAACTATGGCTACACCTTC. Protein sequence: CASSPEPTNYGYTF.

This clone occurred a few times. The genes are TRBV15 and TRBJ1-1; D perhaps matches TRBD1 (5 bases). The length of the CDR3 is 14 residues. The germline V and J ends were trimmed by 0 bases and 6 bases, with 11 bases remaining between them. Per germline, CDR1 LNHNV and CDR2 YYDKDF (reference sequence). CDR3 region: CATSRDRGAAEAFF. The DNA for the CDR3 is TGTGCCACCAGCAGAGATCGAGGGGCCGCTGAAGCTTTCTTT.

The chain is built from TRBV7-9 and TRBJ2-1; 8 nucleotides agree with TRBD2. The CDR3 runs to 15 residues. V dropped 1 base and J dropped 5; count of bases not matched to a gene: 4. Germline lookup yields CDR1 SEHNR and CDR2 FQNEAQ (reference sequence). CDR3 coding DNA: TGTGCCAGCAGCTTAGGAGCGGGAGTGAACAATGAGCAGTTCTTC. This sequence encodes CASSLGAGVNNEQFF.

This clone was counted a few times. The rearrangement uses TRBV6-5 and TRBJ2-7; weak D call: TRBD1 (6 bases). The CDR3 is 13 residues long. Trimming took 7 bases from V and 5 from J, leaving 15 bases between them. The germline V gene encodes CDR1 MNHEY and CDR2 SVGAGI. The CDR3 loop is CASKQGYNDEQYF. The CDR3 bases are TGTGCCAGCAAACAGGGATATAACGACGAGCAGTACTTC.

V gene TRBV11-2 combines with J gene TRBJ2-3; D call uncertain. The V end was cut by 4 bases, the J end by 2 bases, with 13 bases between. CDR1 SGHAT and CDR2 FQNNGV come from the germline V gene. This CDR3 contains 15 residues. Here the CDR3 DNA reads TGTGCCAGCAGCTACACGTTGAGACCCACAGATACGCAGTATTTT. As protein: CASSYTLRPTDTQYF.

The DNA of the CDR3 is TGTGCCTCATCCCTGGCCTCCCAGGGCGAGCAGTTCTTC. It is translated as CASSLASQGEQFF. The genes are TRBV30 and TRBJ2-1, with TRBD1 as a possible D gene (5 bases). The CDR3 is 13 amino acids. The V end lost 7 bases, the J end lost 10 bases, and 20 bases lay between the germline ends. From germline, CDR1 is GTSNPN and CDR2 SVGIG (reference sequence).